These 3 T cell receptor beta chains were sequenced from one sample in a study of Ad26.COV2.S vaccination and SARS-CoV-2 variants listed by TCRdb under 2021. Library construction relied on the immunoSEQ multiplex PCR assay. Drawn from immuneACCESS, this table holds only the in-frame rearrangements with V and J called that TCRdb kept. Clones are partly lost; checked studies trace under half to an unresolved V gene and leave the rest unexplained. This sample is represented by roughly 300,000 clones; approximately 86% of them were singletons. The top ten clonotypes cover 9.5% to 12% of the sample. The sample's treatment or condition label, decoded: 15 to 20 received Ad26.COV2.S at low or high dose, single or two shots; several received placebo; per-sample allocation not given. For vaccine and placebo recipients, the sequenced repertoires came from samples collected on day 63 after the first injection.

Sequencing used peripheral blood, obtained in a trial of Ad26.COV2.S vaccine versus placebo. These receptor sequences come from a person between 18 and 65 years old who received the Ad26.COV2.S COVID-19 vaccine or a placebo.

V usage is TRBV19 and J usage is TRBJ1-5, with D tentatively TRBD1 (6 bases). From germline, CDR1 is LNHDA and CDR2 SQIVND (reference sequence). The CDR3 runs 16 residues. Trimming took off 2 bases at V and 6 bases at J, with 17 bases between the two ends. The CDR3 protein is CASSIWVRGLGQPQHF. In DNA form, the CDR3 reads TGTGCCAGTAGTATATGGGTCCGGGGGCTCGGTCAGCCCCAGCATTTT. Looking up the rest from reference TRBV19 and TRBJ1-5 gives the full variable domain: DGGITQSPKYLFRKEGQNVTLSCEQNLNHDAMYWYRQDPGQGLRLIYYSQIVNDFQKGDIAEGYSVSREKKESFPLTVTSAQKNPTAFYLCASSIWVRGLGQPQHFGDGTRLSIL.

J is TRBJ2-7 and V is TRBV7-2; D might be TRBD2 (6 bases). V gave up 5 bases and J gave up 2 bases, with 19 bases separating them. Germline V lookup: CDR1 SGHTA, CDR2 FQGNSA. The CDR3 is made up of 16 amino acids. The CDR3 reads CASSARPLREAYEQYF. DNA of the CDR3: TGTGCCAGCAGCGCAAGGCCCCTGAGGGAGGCCTACGAGCAGTACTTC. Full variable domain (outside the CDR3, taken from reference TRBV7-2 and TRBJ2-7): GAGVSQSPSNKVTEKGKDVELRCDPISGHTALYWYRQSLGQGLEFLIYFQGNSAPDKSGLPSDRFSAERTGGSVSTLTIQRTQQEDSAVYLCASSARPLREAYEQYFGPGTRLTVT.

This clone has only one observation. This chain uses TRBV21-1 with TRBJ1-5. TRBV21-1 is noted as a pseudogene. The CDR3 covers 14 residues. The CDR3 region is CASSKADLNQPQHF. Written as DNA, the CDR3 is TGTGCCAGCAGCAAAGCGGATCTCAATCAGCCCCAGCATTTT.